A single sample gave rise to the 4 T cell receptor beta chains below, sequenced in a study of vaccination and CD4 T cells after COVID-19. The antigens these receptors bind are not known. The Oncomine TCR Beta short-read assay sequenced DNA from cultured CD4+ T cells. In TCRdb, the PCR reads were re-called with MiXCR into one record per CDR3 protein. The sample lists 11,000 to 15,000 distinct CDR3 sequences, 43% occurring once. The treatment here: roughly 10-day PBMC culture with coronavirus spike peptide pools or control peptides (ViraFEST assay). The source material was CD4+ T cells from blood, cultured in vitro. Source of these receptors: a human donor who had recovered from COVID-19.

V and J are TRBV2 and TRBJ2-2; 9 nucleotides agree with TRBD2. Germline-derived CDR1 and CDR2 are SNHLY and FYNNEI. The CDR3 totals 16 residues. V shed 4 bases and J 5 bases; nucleotides not matched to a gene: 8. The CDR3 DNA follows: TGTGCCAGCAGTGGGAGGACTAGCGCCTCAACCGGGGAGCTGTTTTTT. This translates into CASSGRTSASTGELFF.

This clonotype turned up a few times. This chain connects TRBV4-1 to TRBJ1-6, with D maybe TRBD1 (6 bases). Trimming took off 4 bases at V and 7 bases at J, with 11 bases between the two ends. Germline V gene data show CDR1 as MGHRA and CDR2 as YSYEKL. The length of the CDR3 is 14 residues. CDR3 bases: TGCGCCAGCAGCCCCCAGGGGTGGAATTCACCCCTCCACTTT. This gives the protein CASSPQGWNSPLHF.

The genes are TRBV19 and TRBJ1-3; D unclear. The CDR3 totals 10 residues. The germline gives CDR1 LNHDA, CDR2 SQIVND (reference sequence). Deletions cut 7 bases from V and 3 bases from J, with 1 base between. Here the CDR3 reads CASNGNTIYF. CDR3 DNA sequence: TGTGCCAGTAATGGAAACACCATATATTTT.

This clonotype occurred a few times. The chain links TRBV6-5 to TRBJ1-1, with D uncertain. The length of the CDR3 is 12 residues. Germline V gives CDR1 MNHEY, CDR2 SVGAGI. Trimming left V 2 bases short and J 6 bases short, with 7 bases between. CDR3 region: CASSYTGAEAFF. The CDR3 DNA is TGTGCCAGCAGTTACACGGGCGCTGAAGCTTTCTTT.